Below are 14 T cell receptor beta chains sequenced from a single sample in a study of T cell changes during pregnancy in multiple sclerosis. The repertoire was sequenced with immunoSEQ multiplex PCR; TCRdb's copy has only in-frame clones and lacks some. This table has 50,000 to 60,000 clones, less than 95% appearing once. Sequences were derived from peripheral blood, sampled after pregnancy. These receptors all come from a female donor in good health, enrolled as a control in a pregnancy study.

J is TRBJ2-2 and V is TRBV5-1; 12 nucleotides line up with TRBD2. The germline CDR1 and CDR2 sequences are SGHRS and YFSETQ. The CDR3 is 16 amino acids. Trimming removed 4 bases from V and 15 bases from J; junction bases left unmatched: 16. CDR3: CASSPLLAGGPRKVFF. CDR3 sequence (DNA): TGCGCCAGCAGCCCTCTTCTAGCGGGAGGGCCCCGGAAGGTGTTTTTT.

The V call is TRBV4-1, the J call TRBJ2-3, with 10 nucleotides matching TRBD1. Trimming removed 5 bases from V and 14 bases from J; junction bases left unmatched: 7. Germline-derived CDR1 and CDR2 are MGHRA and YSYEKL. This CDR3 contains 12 residues. Written as DNA, the CDR3 is TGCGCCAGCAGCTCGGGACAGGGGAAGCTGTATTTT. It specifies CASSSGQGKLYF.

This sequence joins TRBV2 and TRBJ1-5; D is unresolved. V dropped 1 base and J dropped 2 bases, with 9 bases sitting between them. The CDR3 is 15 amino acids. In germline, CDR1 is SNHLY, CDR2 FYNNEI. The CDR3 region is CASSEEGGGNQPQHF. CDR3 in DNA: TGTGCCAGCAGTGAAGAGGGCGGGGGCAATCAGCCCCAGCATTTT.

CDR3 loop: CASSLSAGGGTDTQYF. Written as DNA, the CDR3 is TGTGCCAGCAGCTTATCCGCGGGGGGCGGCACAGATACGCAGTATTTT. The chain recombines TRBV13 with TRBJ2-3, with 8 bases aligning to TRBD2. The CDR3 is made up of 16 amino acids. The V gene's germline CDR1 is PRHDT and CDR2 FYEKMQ (reference sequence). V lost 2 bases and J lost 1; bases outside the gene matches: 5.

The rearrangement uses TRBV18 and TRBJ2-1, with TRBD2 matching 10 bases. There are 15 residues in the CDR3. Germline-derived CDR1 and CDR2 are KGHSH and LQKENI. With 2 bases clipped from V and 7 bases from J, the junction kept 5 bases outside the gene matches. In nucleotides, the CDR3 is TGTGCCAGCTCACCATCTAGCGGGAGAGTGAATGAGCAGTTCTTC. Amino acid sequence: CASSPSSGRVNEQFF.

This chain uses TRBV28 with TRBJ1-4; TRBD1 matches 9 bases. Germline V gene data show CDR1 as MDHEN and CDR2 as SYDVKM. The CDR3 spans 15 residues. V dropped 5 bases and J dropped 6; count of bases not matched to a gene: 7. CDR3 region: CASSPSGTGYEKLFF. CDR3 nucleotide sequence: TGTGCCAGCAGTCCATCCGGGACAGGGTATGAAAAACTGTTTTTT.

The rearrangement joins TRBV29-1 to TRBJ2-1; no firm D call. Trimming took 1 base from V and 4 from J, leaving 8 bases between them. The CDR3 is 13 amino acids. Germline V gene sequence: CDR1 SQVTM, CDR2 ANQGSEA. The CDR3 sequence: CSVEGSRYNEQFF. The CDR3 nucleotides are TGCAGCGTTGAAGGGTCCAGGTACAATGAGCAGTTCTTC.

The V and J genes are TRBV5-1 and TRBJ2-2; D might be TRBD2 (6 bases). The CDR3 covers 15 residues. Germline assignment: CDR1 SGHRS and CDR2 YFSETQ. V was clipped by 3 bases and J by 4 bases, with 13 bases between them. CDR3 loop: CASSSGLRGTGELFF. The DNA of the CDR3 is TGCGCCAGCAGCTCCGGACTAAGGGGCACCGGGGAGCTGTTTTTT.

This clone was counted only a few times. The chain joins TRBV7-2 to TRBJ2-1; 8 bases map to TRBD2. The CDR3 spans 16 residues. With 2 bases clipped from V and 4 bases from J, the junction kept 7 bases outside the gene matches. Per the germline V gene, CDR1 is SGHTA and CDR2 is FQGNSA. CDR3 in DNA: TGTGCCAGCAGCTTATCGCTGACTAGCGCGTACAATGAGCAGTTCTTC. This codes for CASSLSLTSAYNEQFF.

This clone was seen once. The V and J genes are TRBV5-5 and TRBJ2-5; TRBD2 might be the D (7 bases). V was clipped by 0 bases and J by 4 bases, with 16 bases between them. CDR3 length: 16 amino acids. Looked up from germline, CDR1 is SGHKS and CDR2 is YYEKEE (reference sequence). The CDR3, as DNA: TGTGCCAGCAGCTTGGACGCGAACAGGGAGGGAGAGACCCAGTACTTC. This codes for CASSLDANREGETQYF. The whole variable domain, remainder taken from reference TRBV5-5 and TRBJ2-5, is DAGVTQSPTHLIKTRGQQVTLRCSPISGHKSVSWYQQVLGQGPQFIFQYYEKEERGRGNFPDRFSARQFPNYSSELNVNALLLGDSALYLCASSLDANREGETQYFGPGTRLLVL.

The rearrangement uses TRBV18 and TRBJ2-2; D call uncertain. The V end lost 0 bases, the J end lost 5 bases, and 13 bases lay between the germline ends. Germline V lookup: CDR1 KGHSH, CDR2 LQKENI. The CDR3 runs 16 residues. CDR3 sequence (DNA): TGTGCCAGCTCACCACCGGATTTTGGGCCTACCGGGGAGCTGTTTTTT. The encoded protein is CASSPPDFGPTGELFF. The entire variable domain, with the rest obtained from reference TRBV18 and TRBJ2-2, is as follows: NAGVMQNPRHLVRRRGQEARLRCSPMKGHSHVYWYRQLPEEGLKFMVYLQKENIIDESGMPKERFSAEFPKEGPSILRIQQVVRGDSAAYFCASSPPDFGPTGELFFGEGSRLTVL.

V gene TRBV29-1 combines with J gene TRBJ1-3, with TRBD1 matching over 9 bases. V shed 6 bases, J shed 4 bases, and the junction held 10 bases outside the gene matches. Germline loops: CDR1 SQVTM, CDR2 ANQGSEA. This CDR3 has 15 residues. The CDR3 DNA reads TGCAGCGTCACACCGGACAGGGGAGCCGGAAACACCATATATTTT. Its protein product is CSVTPDRGAGNTIYF.

The J gene is TRBJ2-4, the V gene TRBV30, with 8 bases aligning to TRBD2. The CDR3 totals 17 residues. V shed 4 bases and J 0 bases; nucleotides not matched to a gene: 11. CDR1 and CDR2 (germline): GTSNPN, SVGIG (reference sequence). The CDR3 nucleotides read TGTGCCTGGACGGCGCGGGGGGCCAAGCTAGCCAAAAACATTCAGTACTTC. This translates into CAWTARGAKLAKNIQYF.

The V call is TRBV28, the J call TRBJ1-5; maybe TRBD1 (6 bases). This CDR3 is 14 amino acids long. Germline CDR1 is MDHEN and CDR2 is SYDVKM. V lost 10 bases, J lost 0 bases, and 13 bases lay in between. The CDR3 spells CATEGGISNQPQHF. The DNA of the CDR3 is TGTGCCACCGAGGGGGGGATTAGCAATCAGCCCCAGCATTTT.